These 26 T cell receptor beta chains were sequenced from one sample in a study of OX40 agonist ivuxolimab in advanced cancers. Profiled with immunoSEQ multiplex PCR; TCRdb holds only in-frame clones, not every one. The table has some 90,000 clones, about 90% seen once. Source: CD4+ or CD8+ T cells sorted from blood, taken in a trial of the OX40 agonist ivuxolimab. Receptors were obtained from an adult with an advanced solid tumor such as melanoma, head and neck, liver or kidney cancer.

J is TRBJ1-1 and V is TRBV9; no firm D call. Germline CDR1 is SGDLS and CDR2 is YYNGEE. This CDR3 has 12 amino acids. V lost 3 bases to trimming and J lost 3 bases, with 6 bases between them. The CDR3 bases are TGTGCCAGCAGCGGCCAGGACACTGAAGCTTTCTTT. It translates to CASSGQDTEAFF.

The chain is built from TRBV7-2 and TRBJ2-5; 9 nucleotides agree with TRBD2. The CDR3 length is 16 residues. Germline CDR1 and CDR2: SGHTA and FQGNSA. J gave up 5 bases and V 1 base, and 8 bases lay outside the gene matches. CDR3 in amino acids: CASSLGGGRARETQYF. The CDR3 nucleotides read TGTGCCAGCAGCTTAGGGGGCGGGAGGGCCCGTGAGACCCAGTACTTC. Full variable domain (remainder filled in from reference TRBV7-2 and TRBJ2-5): GAGVSQSPSNKVTEKGKDVELRCDPISGHTALYWYRQSLGQGLEFLIYFQGNSAPDKSGLPSDRFSAERTGGSVSTLTIQRTQQEDSAVYLCASSLGGGRARETQYFGPGTRLLVL.

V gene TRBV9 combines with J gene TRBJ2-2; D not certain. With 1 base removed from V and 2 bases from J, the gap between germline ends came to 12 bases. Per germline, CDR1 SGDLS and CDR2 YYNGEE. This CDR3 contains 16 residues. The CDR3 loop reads CASSVKRGLNTGELFF. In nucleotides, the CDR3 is TGTGCCAGCAGCGTAAAGAGAGGCCTCAACACCGGGGAGCTGTTTTTT.

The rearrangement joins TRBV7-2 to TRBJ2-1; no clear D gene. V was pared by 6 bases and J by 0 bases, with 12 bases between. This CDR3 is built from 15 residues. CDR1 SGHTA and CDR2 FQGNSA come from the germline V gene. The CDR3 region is CASRVHHISYNEQFF. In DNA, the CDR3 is TGTGCCAGCAGGGTACATCATATCTCCTACAATGAGCAGTTCTTC. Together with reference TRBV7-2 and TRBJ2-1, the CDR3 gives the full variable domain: GAGVSQSPSNKVTEKGKDVELRCDPISGHTALYWYRQSLGQGLEFLIYFQGNSAPDKSGLPSDRFSAERTGGSVSTLTIQRTQQEDSAVYLCASRVHHISYNEQFFGPGTRLTVL.

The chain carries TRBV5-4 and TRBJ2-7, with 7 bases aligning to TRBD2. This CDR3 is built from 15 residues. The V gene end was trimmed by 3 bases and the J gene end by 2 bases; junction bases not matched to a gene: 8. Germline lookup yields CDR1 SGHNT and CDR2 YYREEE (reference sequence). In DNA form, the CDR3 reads TGTGCCAGCAGCTCCCCGGGGGGAGAACCCTACGAGCAGTACTTC. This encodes CASSSPGGEPYEQYF. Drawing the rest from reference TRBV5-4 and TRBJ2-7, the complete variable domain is ETGVTQSPTHLIKTRGQQVTLRCSSQSGHNTVSWYQQALGQGPQFIFQYYREEENGRGNFPPRFSGLQFPNYSSELNVNALELDDSALYLCASSSPGGEPYEQYFGPGTRLTVT.

CDR3 nucleotide sequence: TGTGCCAGCAGCTTGGGAGGGCCCTACGAGCAGTACTTC. It encodes CASSLGGPYEQYF. The chain uses TRBV5-4 and TRBJ2-7, with a possible D match to TRBD2 (5 bases). Between the trimmed V and J ends, which lost 0 bases and 2 bases, there was a span of 6 bases. There are 13 residues in the CDR3. Germline V gene lookup returns CDR1 SGHNT and CDR2 YYREEE (reference sequence).

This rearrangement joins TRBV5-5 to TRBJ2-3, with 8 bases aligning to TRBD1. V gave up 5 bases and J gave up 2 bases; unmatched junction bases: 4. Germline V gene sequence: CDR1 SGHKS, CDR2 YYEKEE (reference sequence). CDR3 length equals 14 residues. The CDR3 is CASSWDRLTDTQYF. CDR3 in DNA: TGTGCCAGCAGTTGGGACAGGCTCACAGATACGCAGTATTTT.

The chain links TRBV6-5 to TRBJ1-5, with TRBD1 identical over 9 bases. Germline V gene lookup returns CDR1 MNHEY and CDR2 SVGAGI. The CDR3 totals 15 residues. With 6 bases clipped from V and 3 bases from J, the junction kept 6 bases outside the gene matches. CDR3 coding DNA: TGTGCCAGCAGATTGGACAGGGGTCCCAATCAGCCCCAGCATTTT. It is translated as CASRLDRGPNQPQHF.

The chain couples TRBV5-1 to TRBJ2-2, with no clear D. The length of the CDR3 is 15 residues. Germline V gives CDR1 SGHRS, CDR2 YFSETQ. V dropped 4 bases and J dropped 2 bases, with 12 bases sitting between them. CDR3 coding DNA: TGCGCCAGCAGCCTATCAGGCGTTAACACCGGGGAGCTGTTTTTT. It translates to CASSLSGVNTGELFF.

The CDR3 coding sequence is TGTGCCAGCAGCCGCCCGGGGCATCAAGGAAACACCATATATTTT. Amino acids: CASSRPGHQGNTIYF. This chain links TRBV6-6 with TRBJ1-3, with D maybe TRBD1 (5 bases). Per germline, CDR1 MNHNY and CDR2 SVGAGI (reference sequence). The CDR3 is made up of 15 amino acids. Trimming left V 6 bases short and J 4 bases short, with 16 bases between.

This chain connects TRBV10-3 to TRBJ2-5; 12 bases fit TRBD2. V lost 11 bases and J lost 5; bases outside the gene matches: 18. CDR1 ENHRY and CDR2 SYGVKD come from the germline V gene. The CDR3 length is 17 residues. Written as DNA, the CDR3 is TGTGCCGCTAGTCCCGGGACTAGCGGGTTAGGCGGGGAGACCCAGTACTTC. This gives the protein CAASPGTSGLGGETQYF.

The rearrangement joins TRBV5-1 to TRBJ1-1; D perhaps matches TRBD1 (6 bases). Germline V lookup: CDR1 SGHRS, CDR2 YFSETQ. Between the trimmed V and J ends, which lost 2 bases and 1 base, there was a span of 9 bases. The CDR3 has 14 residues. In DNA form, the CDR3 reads TGCGCCAGCAGCTTCGGGGGACAGAACACTGAAGCTTTCTTT. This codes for CASSFGGQNTEAFF.

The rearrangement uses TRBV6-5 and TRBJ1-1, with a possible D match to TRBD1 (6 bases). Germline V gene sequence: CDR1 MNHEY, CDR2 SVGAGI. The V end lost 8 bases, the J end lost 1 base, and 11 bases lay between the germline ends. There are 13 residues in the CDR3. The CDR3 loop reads CASGGRKNTEAFF. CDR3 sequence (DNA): TGTGCCAGCGGGGGGCGAAAGAACACTGAAGCTTTCTTT.

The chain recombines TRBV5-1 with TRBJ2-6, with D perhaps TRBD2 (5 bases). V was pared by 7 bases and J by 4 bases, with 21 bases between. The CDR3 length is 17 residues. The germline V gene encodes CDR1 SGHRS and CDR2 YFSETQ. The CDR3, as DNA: TGCGCCAGCCAACAGAGGGCGGCTTCTGGGGGGGCCAACGTCCTGACTTTC. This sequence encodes CASQQRAASGGANVLTF.

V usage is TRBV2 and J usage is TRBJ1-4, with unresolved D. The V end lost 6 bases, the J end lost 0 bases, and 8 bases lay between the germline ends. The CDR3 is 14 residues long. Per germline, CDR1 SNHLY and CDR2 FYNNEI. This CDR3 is CASRRGATNEKLFF. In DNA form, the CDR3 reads TGTGCCAGCAGAAGAGGAGCAACTAATGAAAAACTGTTTTTT.

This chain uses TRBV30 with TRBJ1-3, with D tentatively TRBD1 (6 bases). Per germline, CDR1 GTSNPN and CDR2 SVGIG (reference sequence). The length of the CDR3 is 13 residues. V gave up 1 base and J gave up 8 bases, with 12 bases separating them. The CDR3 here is CAWSAGGGHTIYF. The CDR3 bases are TGTGCCTGGAGTGCCGGGGGCGGACACACCATATATTTT.

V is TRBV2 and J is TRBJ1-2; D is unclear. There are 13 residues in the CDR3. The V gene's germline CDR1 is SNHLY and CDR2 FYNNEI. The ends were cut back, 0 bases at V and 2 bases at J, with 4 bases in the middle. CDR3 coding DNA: TGTGCCAGCAGTGAAGCCGGAAACTATGGCTACACCTTC. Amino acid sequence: CASSEAGNYGYTF.

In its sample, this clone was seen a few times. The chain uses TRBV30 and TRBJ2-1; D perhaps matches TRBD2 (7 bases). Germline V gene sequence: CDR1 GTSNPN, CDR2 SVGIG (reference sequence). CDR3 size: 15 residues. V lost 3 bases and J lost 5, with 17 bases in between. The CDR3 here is CAWSDTGRGNNEQFF. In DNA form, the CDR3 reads TGTGCCTGGAGCGATACAGGGAGGGGTAACAATGAGCAGTTCTTC.

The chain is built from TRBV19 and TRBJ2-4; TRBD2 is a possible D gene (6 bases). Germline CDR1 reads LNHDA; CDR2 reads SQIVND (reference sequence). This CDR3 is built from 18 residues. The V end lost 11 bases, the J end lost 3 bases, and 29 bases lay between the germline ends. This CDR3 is CAAREPKEPSGYKNIQYF. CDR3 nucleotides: TGTGCCGCACGGGAACCCAAAGAGCCCAGCGGGTACAAAAACATTCAGTACTTC.

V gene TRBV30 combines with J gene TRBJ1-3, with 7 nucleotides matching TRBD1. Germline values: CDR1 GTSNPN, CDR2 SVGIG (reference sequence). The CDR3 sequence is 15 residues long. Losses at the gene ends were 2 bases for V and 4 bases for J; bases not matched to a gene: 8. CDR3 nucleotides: TGTGCCTGGAGTCTTGCCGGGACAGCCGGAAACACCATATATTTT. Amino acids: CAWSLAGTAGNTIYF.

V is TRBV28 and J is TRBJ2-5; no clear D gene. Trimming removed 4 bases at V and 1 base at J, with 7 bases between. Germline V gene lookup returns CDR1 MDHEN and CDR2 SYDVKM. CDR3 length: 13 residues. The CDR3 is CASSWASQETQYF. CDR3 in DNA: TGTGCCAGCAGTTGGGCATCCCAAGAGACCCAGTACTTC. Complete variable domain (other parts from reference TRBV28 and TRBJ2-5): DVKVTQSSRYLVKRTGEKVFLECVQDMDHENMFWYRQDPGLGLRLIYFSYDVKMKEKGDIPEGYSVSREKKERFSLILESASTNQTSMYLCASSWASQETQYFGPGTRLLVL.

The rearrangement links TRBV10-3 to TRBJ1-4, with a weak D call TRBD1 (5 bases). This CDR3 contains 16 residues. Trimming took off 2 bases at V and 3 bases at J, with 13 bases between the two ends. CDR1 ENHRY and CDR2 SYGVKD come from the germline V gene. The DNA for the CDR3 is TGTGCCATCAGTGAGGCCTCCGGGACGGCTAATGAAAAACTGTTTTTT. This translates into CAISEASGTANEKLFF.

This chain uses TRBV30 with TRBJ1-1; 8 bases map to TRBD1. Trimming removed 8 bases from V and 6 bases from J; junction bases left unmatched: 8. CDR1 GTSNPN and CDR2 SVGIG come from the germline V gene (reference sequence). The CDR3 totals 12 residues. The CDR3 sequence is CAGDRWSAEAFF. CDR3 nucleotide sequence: TGTGCCGGGGACAGGTGGAGCGCTGAAGCTTTCTTT.

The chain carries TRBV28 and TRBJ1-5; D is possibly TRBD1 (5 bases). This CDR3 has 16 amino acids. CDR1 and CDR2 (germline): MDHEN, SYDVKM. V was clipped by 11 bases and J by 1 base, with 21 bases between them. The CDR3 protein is CASGSVTRGSNQPQHF. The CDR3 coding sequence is TGTGCCTCCGGATCCGTCACAAGGGGAAGCAATCAGCCCCAGCATTTT. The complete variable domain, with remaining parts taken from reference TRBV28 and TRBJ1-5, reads DVKVTQSSRYLVKRTGEKVFLECVQDMDHENMFWYRQDPGLGLRLIYFSYDVKMKEKGDIPEGYSVSREKKERFSLILESASTNQTSMYLCASGSVTRGSNQPQHFGDGTRLSIL.

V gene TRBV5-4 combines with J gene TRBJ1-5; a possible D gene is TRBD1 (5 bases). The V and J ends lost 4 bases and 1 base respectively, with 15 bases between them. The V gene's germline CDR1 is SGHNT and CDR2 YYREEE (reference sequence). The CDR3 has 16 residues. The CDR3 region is CASSAGGGTSNQPQHF. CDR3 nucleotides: TGTGCCAGCAGCGCGGGGGGAGGGACGAGCAATCAGCCCCAGCATTTT. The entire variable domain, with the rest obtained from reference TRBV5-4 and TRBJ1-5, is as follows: ETGVTQSPTHLIKTRGQQVTLRCSSQSGHNTVSWYQQALGQGPQFIFQYYREEENGRGNFPPRFSGLQFPNYSSELNVNALELDDSALYLCASSAGGGTSNQPQHFGDGTRLSIL.

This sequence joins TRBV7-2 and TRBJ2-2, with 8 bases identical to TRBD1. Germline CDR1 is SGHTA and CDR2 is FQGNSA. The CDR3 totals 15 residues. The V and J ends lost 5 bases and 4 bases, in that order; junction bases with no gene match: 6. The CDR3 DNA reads TGTGCCAGCAGCCTCTGGACAGGGAGCACCGGGGAGCTGTTTTTT. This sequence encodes CASSLWTGSTGELFF.